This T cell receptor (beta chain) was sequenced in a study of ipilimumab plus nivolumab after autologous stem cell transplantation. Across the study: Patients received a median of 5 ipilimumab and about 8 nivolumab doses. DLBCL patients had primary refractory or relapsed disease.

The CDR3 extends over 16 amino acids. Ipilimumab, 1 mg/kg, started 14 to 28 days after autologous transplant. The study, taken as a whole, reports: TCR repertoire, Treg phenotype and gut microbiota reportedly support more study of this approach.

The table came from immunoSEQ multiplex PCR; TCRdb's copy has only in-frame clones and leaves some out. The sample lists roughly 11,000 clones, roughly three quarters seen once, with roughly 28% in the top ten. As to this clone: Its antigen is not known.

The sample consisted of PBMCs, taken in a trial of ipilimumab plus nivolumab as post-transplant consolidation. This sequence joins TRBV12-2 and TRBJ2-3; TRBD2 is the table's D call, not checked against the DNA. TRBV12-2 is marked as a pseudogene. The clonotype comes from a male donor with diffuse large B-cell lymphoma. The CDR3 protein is CASRLGLAGAGDTQYF. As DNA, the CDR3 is TGTGCAAGTCGCTTAGGGCTAGCGGGAGCTGGAGATACGCAGTATTTT.